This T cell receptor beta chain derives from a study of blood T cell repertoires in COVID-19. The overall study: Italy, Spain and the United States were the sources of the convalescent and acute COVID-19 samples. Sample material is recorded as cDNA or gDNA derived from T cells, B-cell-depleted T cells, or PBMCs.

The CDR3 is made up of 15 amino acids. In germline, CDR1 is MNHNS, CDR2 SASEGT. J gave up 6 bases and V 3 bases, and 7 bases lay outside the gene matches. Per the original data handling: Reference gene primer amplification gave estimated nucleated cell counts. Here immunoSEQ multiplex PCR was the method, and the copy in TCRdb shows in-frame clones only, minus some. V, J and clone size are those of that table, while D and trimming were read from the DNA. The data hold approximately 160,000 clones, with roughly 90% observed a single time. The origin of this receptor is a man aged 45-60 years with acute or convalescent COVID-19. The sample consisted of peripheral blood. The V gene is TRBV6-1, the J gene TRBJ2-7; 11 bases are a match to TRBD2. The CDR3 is CASSERGTSGLEQYF. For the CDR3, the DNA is TGTGCCAGCAGTGAGAGGGGGACTAGCGGCCTCGAGCAGTACTTC.